This is a list of T cell receptor beta chains from one sample in a study of blood T cells in healthy people across ages. TCRdb re-derived calls from the 5' RACE reads in MiXCR, one entry per CDR3 protein. Among about 1.5 million distinct CDR3 sequences listed, approximately 39% were seen once. Sequenced input: blood. Receptors originate from a young woman in good health. Both conserved end residues are part of each CDR3. Each record gives: J gene, V gene, D gene, clone size, CDR3 protein, CDR3 DNA. The D gene is left open where the match is weak. The listing skips clone size in some rows; elsewhere it reads once, few, many or a size class.

TRBJ2-3,TRBV27,-,-,CAGWTYAGHTQYF,TGTGCCGGATGGACTTACGCGGGCCATACGCAGTATTTT
TRBJ1-3,TRBV6-5,TRBD1,-,CASSYRPTGASGNTIYF,TGTGCCAGCAGTTACCGACCCACAGGGGCCTCTGGAAACACCATATATTTT
TRBJ2-7,TRBV6-5,TRBD1,few,CASSYSTGGFFEQYF,TGTGCCAGCAGTTACTCGACAGGGGGCTTCTTCGAGCAGTACTTC
TRBJ2-1,TRBV9,-,-,CASSVTSQGRDEQFF,TGTGCCAGCAGCGTAACTTCCCAGGGGAGGGATGAGCAGTTCTTC
TRBJ1-5,TRBV10-3,-,-,CAISGGGQPQHF,TGTGCCATCAGTGGGGGGGGGCAGCCCCAGCATTTT
TRBJ2-1,TRBV24-1,-,few,CATSAHSNEQFF,TGTGCCACCAGTGCGCACTCCAATGAGCAGTTCTTC
TRBJ1-2,TRBV27,-,-,CASSFTRDSPLGYTF,TGTGCCAGCAGCTTTACGCGTGACAGCCCACTGGGCTACACCTTC
TRBJ1-4,TRBV25-1,TRBD1,-,CASHRGLNEKLFF,TGTGCCAGCCACAGGGGGCTTAACGAAAAACTGTTTTTT
TRBJ1-1,TRBV6-5,-,-,CASRETAVNTEAFF,TGTGCCAGCAGAGAGACAGCGGTGAACACTGAAGCTTTCTTT
TRBJ1-2,TRBV5-5,TRBD1,-,CASSSRDSLRYGYTF,TGTGCCAGCAGCAGTAGGGACAGCCTACGCTATGGCTACACCTTC
TRBJ2-5,TRBV5-1,TRBD2,-,CASSLDTGTSNGEQYF,TGCGCCAGCAGCTTGGACACCGGGACTAGTAACGGTGAGCAGTACTTC
TRBJ1-4,TRBV27,-,-,CASSPHDRALLTNEKLFF,TGTGCCAGCAGCCCTCATGACCGGGCCCTTTTAACTAATGAAAAACTGTTTTTT
TRBJ2-3,TRBV2,TRBD2,-,CASSEVASGNTDTQYF,TGTGCCAGCAGTGAAGTCGCTAGCGGGAACACAGATACGCAGTATTTT
TRBJ2-1,TRBV28,TRBD2,few,CASRESGSRPNEQFF,TGTGCCAGCAGGGAGAGCGGGAGTCGGCCCAATGAGCAGTTCTTC
TRBJ2-5,TRBV7-9,-,few,CASSILGRREETQYF,TGTGCCAGCAGCATACTGGGACGTAGAGAAGAGACCCAGTACTTC
TRBJ2-7,TRBV20-1,-,-,CSARSLLYEQYF,TGCAGTGCTAGAAGCCTCCTTTACGAGCAGTACTTC